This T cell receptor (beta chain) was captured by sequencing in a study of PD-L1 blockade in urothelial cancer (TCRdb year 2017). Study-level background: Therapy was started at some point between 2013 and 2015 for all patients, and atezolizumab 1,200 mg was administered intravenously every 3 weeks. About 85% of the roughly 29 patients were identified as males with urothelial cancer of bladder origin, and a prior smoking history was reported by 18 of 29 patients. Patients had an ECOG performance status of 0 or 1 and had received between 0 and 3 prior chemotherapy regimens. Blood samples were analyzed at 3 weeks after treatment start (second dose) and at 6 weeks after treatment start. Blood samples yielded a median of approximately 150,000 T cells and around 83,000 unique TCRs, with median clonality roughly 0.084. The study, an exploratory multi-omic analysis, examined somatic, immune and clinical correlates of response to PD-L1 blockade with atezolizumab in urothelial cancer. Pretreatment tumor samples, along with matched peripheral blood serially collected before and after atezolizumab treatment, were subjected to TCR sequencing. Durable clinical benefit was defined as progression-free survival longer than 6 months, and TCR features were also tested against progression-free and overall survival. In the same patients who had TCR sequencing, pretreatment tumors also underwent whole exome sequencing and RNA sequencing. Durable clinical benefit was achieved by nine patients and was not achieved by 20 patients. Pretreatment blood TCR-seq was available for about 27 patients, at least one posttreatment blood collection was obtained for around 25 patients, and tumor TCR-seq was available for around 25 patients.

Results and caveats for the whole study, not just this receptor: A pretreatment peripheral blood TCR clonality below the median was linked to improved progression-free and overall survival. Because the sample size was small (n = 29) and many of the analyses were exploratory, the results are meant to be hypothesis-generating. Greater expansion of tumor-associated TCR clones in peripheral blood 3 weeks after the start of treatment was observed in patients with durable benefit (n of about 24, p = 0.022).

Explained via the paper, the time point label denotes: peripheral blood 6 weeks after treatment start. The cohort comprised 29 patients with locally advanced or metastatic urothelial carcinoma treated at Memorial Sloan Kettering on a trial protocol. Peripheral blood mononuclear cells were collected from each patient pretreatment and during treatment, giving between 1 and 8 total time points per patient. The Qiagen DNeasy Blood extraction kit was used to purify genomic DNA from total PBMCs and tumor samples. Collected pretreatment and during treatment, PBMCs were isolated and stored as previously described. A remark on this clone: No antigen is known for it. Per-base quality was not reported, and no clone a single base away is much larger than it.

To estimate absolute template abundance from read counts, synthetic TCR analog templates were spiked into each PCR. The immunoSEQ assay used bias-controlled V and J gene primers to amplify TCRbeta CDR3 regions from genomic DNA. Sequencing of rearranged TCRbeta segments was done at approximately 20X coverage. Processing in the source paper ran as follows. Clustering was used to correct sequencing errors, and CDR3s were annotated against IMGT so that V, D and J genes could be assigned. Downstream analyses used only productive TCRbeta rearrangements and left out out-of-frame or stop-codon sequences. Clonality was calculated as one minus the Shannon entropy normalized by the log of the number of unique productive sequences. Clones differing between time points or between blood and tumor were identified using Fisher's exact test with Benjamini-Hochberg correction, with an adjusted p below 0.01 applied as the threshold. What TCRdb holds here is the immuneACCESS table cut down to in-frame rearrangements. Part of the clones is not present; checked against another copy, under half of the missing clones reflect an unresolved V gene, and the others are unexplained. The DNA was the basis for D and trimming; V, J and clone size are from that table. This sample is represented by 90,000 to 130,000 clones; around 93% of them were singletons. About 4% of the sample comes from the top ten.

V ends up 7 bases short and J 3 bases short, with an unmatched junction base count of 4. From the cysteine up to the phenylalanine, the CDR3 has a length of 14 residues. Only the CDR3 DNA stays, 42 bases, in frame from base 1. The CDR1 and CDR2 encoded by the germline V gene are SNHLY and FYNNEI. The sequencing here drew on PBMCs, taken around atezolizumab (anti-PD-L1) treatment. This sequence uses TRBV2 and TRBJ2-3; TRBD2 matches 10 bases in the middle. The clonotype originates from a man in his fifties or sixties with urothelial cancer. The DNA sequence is TGTGCCAGCAAAAGAGCGGGGGGGACAGATACGCAGTATTTT. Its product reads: CASKRAGGTDTQYF.